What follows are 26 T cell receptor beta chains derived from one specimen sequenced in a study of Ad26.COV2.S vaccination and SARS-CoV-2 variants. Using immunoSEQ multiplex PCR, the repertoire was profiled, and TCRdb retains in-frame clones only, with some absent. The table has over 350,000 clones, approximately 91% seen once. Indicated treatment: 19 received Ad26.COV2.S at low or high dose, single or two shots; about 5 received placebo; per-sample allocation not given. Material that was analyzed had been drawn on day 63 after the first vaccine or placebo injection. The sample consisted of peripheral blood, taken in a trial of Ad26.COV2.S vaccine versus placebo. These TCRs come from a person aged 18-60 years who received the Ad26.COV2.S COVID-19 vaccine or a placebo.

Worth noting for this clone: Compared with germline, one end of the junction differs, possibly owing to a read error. The CDR3 DNA sequence: TGTGCCAGCATTTTAGGGTTACAAGAGACCCAGTACTTC. Encoded protein: CASILGLQETQYF. V and J are TRBV28 and TRBJ2-5; no clear D. The CDR3 extends over 13 amino acids. Germline-derived CDR1 and CDR2 are MDHEN and SYDVKM.

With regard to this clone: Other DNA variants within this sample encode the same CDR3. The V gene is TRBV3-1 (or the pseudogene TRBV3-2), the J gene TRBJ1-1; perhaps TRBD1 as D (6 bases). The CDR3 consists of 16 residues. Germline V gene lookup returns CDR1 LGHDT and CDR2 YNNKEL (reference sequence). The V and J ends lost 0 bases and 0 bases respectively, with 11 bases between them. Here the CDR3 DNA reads TGTGCCAGCAGCCAAGATCTAGGGGGGATGAACACTGAAGCTTTCTTT. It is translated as CASSQDLGGMNTEAFF.

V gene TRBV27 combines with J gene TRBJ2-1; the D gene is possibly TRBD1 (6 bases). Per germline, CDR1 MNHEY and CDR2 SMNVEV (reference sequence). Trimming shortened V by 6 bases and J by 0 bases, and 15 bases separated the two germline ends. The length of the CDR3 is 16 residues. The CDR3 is CASSLTGSSSYNEQFF. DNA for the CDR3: TGTGCCAGCAGCCTGACAGGTTCCAGCTCCTACAATGAGCAGTTCTTC.

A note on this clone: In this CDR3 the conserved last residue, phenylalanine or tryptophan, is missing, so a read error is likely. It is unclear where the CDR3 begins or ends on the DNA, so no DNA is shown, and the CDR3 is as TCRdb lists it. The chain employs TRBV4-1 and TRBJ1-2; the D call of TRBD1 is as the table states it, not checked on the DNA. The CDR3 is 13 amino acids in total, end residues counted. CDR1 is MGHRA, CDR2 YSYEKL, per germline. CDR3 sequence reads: CASSQERGQGAVV.

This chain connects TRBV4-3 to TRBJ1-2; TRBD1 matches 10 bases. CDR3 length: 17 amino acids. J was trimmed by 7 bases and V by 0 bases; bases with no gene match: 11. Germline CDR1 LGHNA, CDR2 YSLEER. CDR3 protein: CASSQDGTGAQVRGYTF. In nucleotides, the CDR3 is TGCGCCAGCAGCCAAGATGGGACAGGGGCCCAAGTTCGTGGCTACACCTTC.

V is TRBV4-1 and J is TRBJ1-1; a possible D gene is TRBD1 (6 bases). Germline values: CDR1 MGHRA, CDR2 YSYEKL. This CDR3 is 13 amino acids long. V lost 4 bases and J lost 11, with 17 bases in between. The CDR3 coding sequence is TGCGCCAGCAGCCCAAACGACAGGCCAAGGGCTTTCTTT. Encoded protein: CASSPNDRPRAFF.

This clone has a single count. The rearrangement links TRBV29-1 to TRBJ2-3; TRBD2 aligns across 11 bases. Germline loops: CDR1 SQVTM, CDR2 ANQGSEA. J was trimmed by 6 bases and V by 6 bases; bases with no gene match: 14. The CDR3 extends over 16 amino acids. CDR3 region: CSVTPSLAGGRDTQYF. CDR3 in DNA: TGCAGCGTAACCCCCTCCCTAGCGGGGGGCAGGGATACGCAGTATTTT.

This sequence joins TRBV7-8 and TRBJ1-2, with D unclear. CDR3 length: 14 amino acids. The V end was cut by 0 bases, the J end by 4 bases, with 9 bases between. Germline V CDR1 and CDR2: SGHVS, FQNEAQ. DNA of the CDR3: TGTGCCAGCAGCTTAGCGGCACAGCCCTATGGCTACACCTTC. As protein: CASSLAAQPYGYTF.

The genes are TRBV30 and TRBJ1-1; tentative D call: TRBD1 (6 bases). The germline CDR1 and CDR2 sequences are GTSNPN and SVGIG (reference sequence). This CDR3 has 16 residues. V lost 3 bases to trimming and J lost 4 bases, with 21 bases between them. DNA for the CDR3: TGTGCCTGGAGCCGGACAGCCGCCGGGGGGGGCACTGAAGCTTTCTTT. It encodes CAWSRTAAGGGTEAFF.

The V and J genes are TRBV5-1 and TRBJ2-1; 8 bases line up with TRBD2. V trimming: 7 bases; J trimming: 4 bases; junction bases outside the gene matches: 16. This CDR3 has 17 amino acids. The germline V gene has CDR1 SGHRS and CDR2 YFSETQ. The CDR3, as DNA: TGCGCCAGCGCTCCCCCATCCGGCGGGGGGCCTTACAATGAGCAGTTCTTC. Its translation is CASAPPSGGGPYNEQFF.

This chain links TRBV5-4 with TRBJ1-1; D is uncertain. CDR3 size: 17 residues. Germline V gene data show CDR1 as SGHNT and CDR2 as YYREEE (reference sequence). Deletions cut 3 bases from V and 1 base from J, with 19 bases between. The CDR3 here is CASSSSPLGSGNTEAFF. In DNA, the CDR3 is TGTGCCAGCAGCTCAAGTCCGTTGGGGAGTGGGAACACTGAAGCTTTCTTT.

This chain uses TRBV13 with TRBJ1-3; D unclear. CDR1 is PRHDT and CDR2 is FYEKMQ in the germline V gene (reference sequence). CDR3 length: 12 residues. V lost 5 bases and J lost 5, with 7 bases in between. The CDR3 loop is CASSVVRNTIYF. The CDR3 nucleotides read TGTGCCAGCAGCGTTGTTCGAAACACCATATATTTT.

The CDR3 DNA follows: TGTGCCAGCAGCCCCGAGGACAACTCCTACGAGCAGTACTTC. As protein: CASSPEDNSYEQYF. The chain has TRBV7-9 and TRBJ2-7; D is perhaps TRBD1 (5 bases). The length of the CDR3 is 14 residues. Trimming shortened V by 5 bases and J by 0 bases, and 11 bases separated the two germline ends. Germline values: CDR1 SEHNR, CDR2 FQNEAQ (reference sequence).

CDR3: CASSSDRGNTGELFF. DNA of the CDR3: TGTGCCAGCAGTTCGGACAGGGGGAACACCGGGGAGCTGTTTTTT. The chain has TRBV2 and TRBJ2-2; TRBD1 aligns across 9 bases. The CDR3 consists of 15 residues. J lost 1 base, V lost 5 bases, and 2 bases had no gene match. CDR1 and CDR2 from the germline V gene are SNHLY and FYNNEI.

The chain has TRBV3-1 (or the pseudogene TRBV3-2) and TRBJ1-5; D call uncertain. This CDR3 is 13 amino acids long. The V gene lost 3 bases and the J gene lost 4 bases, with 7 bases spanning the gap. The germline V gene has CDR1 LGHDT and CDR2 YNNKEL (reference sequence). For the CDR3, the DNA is TGTGCCAGCAGCCAGCAGCTTAATCAGCCCCAGCATTTT. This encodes CASSQQLNQPQHF.

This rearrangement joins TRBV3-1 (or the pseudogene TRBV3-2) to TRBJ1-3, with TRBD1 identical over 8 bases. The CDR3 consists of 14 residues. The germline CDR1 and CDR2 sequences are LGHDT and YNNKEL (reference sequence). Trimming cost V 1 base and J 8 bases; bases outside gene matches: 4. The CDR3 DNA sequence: TGTGCCAGCAGCCAAGGAACAGGGGGAGACACCATATATTTT. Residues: CASSQGTGGDTIYF.

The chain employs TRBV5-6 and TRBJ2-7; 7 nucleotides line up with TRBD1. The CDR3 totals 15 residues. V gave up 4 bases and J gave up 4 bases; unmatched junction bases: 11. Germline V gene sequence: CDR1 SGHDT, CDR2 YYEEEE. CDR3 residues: CASSRYLGQIYEQYF. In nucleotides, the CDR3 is TGTGCCAGCAGCCGTTATTTGGGACAGATATACGAGCAGTACTTC.

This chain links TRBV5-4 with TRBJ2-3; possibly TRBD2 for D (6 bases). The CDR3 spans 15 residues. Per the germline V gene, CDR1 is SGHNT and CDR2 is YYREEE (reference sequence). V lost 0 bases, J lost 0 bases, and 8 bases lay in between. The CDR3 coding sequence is TGTGCCAGCAGCTTGGGCGGGACTAGCACAGATACGCAGTATTTT. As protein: CASSLGGTSTDTQYF.

The CDR3 reads CASSQDARTGVDEQYF. The CDR3 nucleotides are TGCGCCAGCAGCCAAGACGCCCGGACAGGGGTAGACGAGCAGTACTTC. J is TRBJ2-7 and V is TRBV4-3, with 9 bases aligning to TRBD1. Unmatched junction bases numbered 8, after V lost 0 bases and J lost 5 bases. The CDR3 consists of 16 residues. Germline-derived CDR1 and CDR2 are LGHNA and YSLEER.

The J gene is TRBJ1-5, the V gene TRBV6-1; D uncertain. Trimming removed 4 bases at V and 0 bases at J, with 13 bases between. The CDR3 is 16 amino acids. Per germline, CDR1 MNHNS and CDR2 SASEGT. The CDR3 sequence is CASSAASSYSNQPQHF. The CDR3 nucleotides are TGTGCCAGCAGTGCGGCGAGTTCCTATAGCAATCAGCCCCAGCATTTT.

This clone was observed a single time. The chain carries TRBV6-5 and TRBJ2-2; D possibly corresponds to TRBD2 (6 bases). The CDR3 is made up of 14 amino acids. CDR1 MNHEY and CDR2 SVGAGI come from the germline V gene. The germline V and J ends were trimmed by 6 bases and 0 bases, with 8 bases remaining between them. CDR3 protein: CASRWRANTGELFF. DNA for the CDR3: TGTGCCAGCAGATGGAGGGCGAACACCGGGGAGCTGTTTTTT.

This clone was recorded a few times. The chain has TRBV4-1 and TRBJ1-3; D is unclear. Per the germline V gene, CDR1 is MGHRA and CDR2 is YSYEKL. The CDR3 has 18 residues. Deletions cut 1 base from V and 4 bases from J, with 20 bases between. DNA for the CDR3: TGCGCCAGCAGCCAAGTGGCAAGGGAATTAGGTGAAGGAAACACCATATATTTT. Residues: CASSQVARELGEGNTIYF.

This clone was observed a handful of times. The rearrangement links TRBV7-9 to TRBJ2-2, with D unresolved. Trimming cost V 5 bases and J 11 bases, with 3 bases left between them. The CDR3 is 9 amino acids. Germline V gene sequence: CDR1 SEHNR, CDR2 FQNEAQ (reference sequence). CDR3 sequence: CASSPELFF. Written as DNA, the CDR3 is TGTGCCAGCAGCCCCGAGCTGTTTTTT.

The CDR3 DNA follows: TGCAGCGTTGAGTCGGCAAACACCGGGGAGCTGTTTTTT. It translates to CSVESANTGELFF. This chain connects TRBV29-1 to TRBJ2-2; D gene uncertain. From germline, CDR1 is SQVTM and CDR2 ANQGSEA. The CDR3 is 13 amino acids. V lost 3 bases and J lost 2, with 7 bases in between.

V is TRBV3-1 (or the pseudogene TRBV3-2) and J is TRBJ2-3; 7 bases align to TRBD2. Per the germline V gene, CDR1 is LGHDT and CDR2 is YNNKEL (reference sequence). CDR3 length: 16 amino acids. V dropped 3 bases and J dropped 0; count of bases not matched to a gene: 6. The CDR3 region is CASSHRLAASTDTQYF. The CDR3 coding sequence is TGTGCCAGCAGCCACCGACTAGCAGCTAGCACAGATACGCAGTATTTT.

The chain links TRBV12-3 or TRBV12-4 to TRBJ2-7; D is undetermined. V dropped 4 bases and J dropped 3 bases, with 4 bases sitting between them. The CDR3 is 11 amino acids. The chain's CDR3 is CASSSYYEQYF. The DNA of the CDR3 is TGTGCCAGCAGTTCCTACTACGAGCAGTACTTC.